Listed below are T cell receptor beta chains from one sample, sequenced in a study of T cells after yellow fever vaccination. One entry per CDR3 protein, called by TCRdb with MiXCR from the 5' RACE reads. The table has 500,000 to 550,000 distinct CDR3 sequences, 20% to 25% seen once. Sequenced material: PBMCs, taken more than 20 days after the first yellow fever vaccination. All receptors derive from a young man who received the YFV17D yellow fever vaccine. Both conserved end residues are part of each CDR3. Fields, in order: V gene, J gene, clone size, D gene, CDR3 DNA, CDR3 protein. D genes are given only for firm matches. Expanded clones are given a class, and other clones once, few, many or no size at all.

>TRBV5-1|TRBJ2-7|NA|NA
TGCGCCAGCAGCTGGGCCGGACAGATGAACGAGCAGTACTTC
CASSWAGQMNEQYF
>TRBV18|TRBJ1-3|NA|NA
TGTGCCAACCCCGGCCCGGTGAACGGAAACACCATATATTTT
CANPGPVNGNTIYF
>TRBV5-6|TRBJ1-2|few|NA
TGTGCCAGCAGCTCAATCGAACTGACCGCTGGGGGATATGGCTACACCTTC
CASSSIELTAGGYGYTF
>TRBV5-1|TRBJ2-1|few|NA
TGCGCCAGCAGAGCAGACAGTCCAAACGAGCAGTTCTTC
CASRADSPNEQFF
>TRBV9|TRBJ2-1|few|NA
TGTGCCAGCAGCGTATCCCAAGGCCCGCGGGGTCGGAGCTCCTACAATGAGCAGTTCTTC
CASSVSQGPRGRSSYNEQFF
>TRBV5-1|TRBJ1-4|NA|NA
TGCGCCAGCAGCTTGGAGGGACTGGGGAATGAAAAACTGTTTTTT
CASSLEGLGNEKLFF
>TRBV5-6|TRBJ2-1|NA|NA
TGTGCCAGCAGCTTGGTAATAGCATCCAATGAGCAGTTCTTC
CASSLVIASNEQFF
>TRBV21-1|TRBJ2-2|few|NA
TGTGCCAGCAGCCCGGGACAGGAAATCACCGGGGAGCTGTTTTTT
CASSPGQEITGELFF
>TRBV11-2|TRBJ1-5|few|NA
TGTGCCAGCAGCTTTCGAGAGGATCAGCCCCAGCATTTT
CASSFREDQPQHF
>TRBV19|TRBJ2-3|NA|NA
TGTGCCAGTAGTCAAGGGGTCCCTACAGATACGCAGTATTTT
CASSQGVPTDTQYF
>TRBV5-4|TRBJ2-3|NA|TRBD2
TGTGCCAGCAGCTTGGTACGGCGGGGGGCCGGAGATACGCAGTATTTT
CASSLVRRGAGDTQYF
>TRBV6-5|TRBJ2-1|NA|TRBD2
TGTGCCAGCAGTTATCTAGCGGGGGTTGGTAATGAGCAGTTCTTC
CASSYLAGVGNEQFF
>TRBV12-3/TRBV12-4|TRBJ2-3|NA|TRBD2
TGTGCCACCCGTAGCGCGCGGGGGAGCACAGATACGCAGTATTTT
CATRSARGSTDTQYF
>TRBV6-4|TRBJ2-3|NA|NA
TGTGCCAGCAGTGAGGAGGGGGAGGCAGATACGCAGTATTTT
CASSEEGEADTQYF
>TRBV9|TRBJ2-1|few|NA
TGTGCCAGCAGCGTGTCCGGGGACGAGTACGACAATGAGCAGTTCTTC
CASSVSGDEYDNEQFF
>TRBV4-2|TRBJ2-1|few|NA
TGTGCCAGCAGCCAGCACAATGAGCAGTTCTTC
CASSQHNEQFF
>TRBV6-5|TRBJ1-2|NA|NA
TGTGCCAGCACCTCAGGTGGTGGCTACACCTTC
CASTSGGGYTF
>TRBV7-3|TRBJ2-3|few|NA
TGTGCCAGCAGCCTAACAGGTAGTGGGGGCCCTAGCACAGATACGCAGTATTTT
CASSLTGSGGPSTDTQYF
>TRBV6-6|TRBJ2-5|NA|TRBD2
TGTGCCAGCAGCGGGACTAACTATGGGACCCAGTACTTC
CASSGTNYGTQYF
>TRBV28|TRBJ1-5|few|TRBD1
TGTGCCAGCAGTCCGTGGACAGGGACTAGCAATCAGCCCCAGCATTTT
CASSPWTGTSNQPQHF
>TRBV20-1|TRBJ2-3|NA|NA
TGCAGTGCCCTACGGACGCCACACGCAACAGATACGCAGTATTTT
CSALRTPHATDTQYF
>TRBV27|TRBJ1-6|few|NA
TGTGCCAGCAGGTCAGGGACGGATTCACCCCTCCACTTT
CASRSGTDSPLHF
>TRBV12-3/TRBV12-4|TRBJ2-7|NA|NA
TGTGCCAGCAGTTTGGCAGCCTACGAGCAGTACTTC
CASSLAAYEQYF
>TRBV5-1|TRBJ2-5|NA|NA
TGCGCCAGCAGCTTGTCCTCGAACTTGGACCAAGAGACCCAGTACTTC
CASSLSSNLDQETQYF
>TRBV6-2/TRBV6-3|TRBJ2-1|few|TRBD2
TGTGCCAGCAATCCGACTAGCGGGGAGTCTCAGGACAATGAGCAGTTCTTC
CASNPTSGESQDNEQFF
>TRBV4-1|TRBJ1-2|NA|NA
TGCGCCAGCACTACGAGGGGTTATGGCTACACCTTC
CASTTRGYGYTF
>TRBV19|TRBJ2-1|few|TRBD2
TGTGCCAGTAGTATATGGGCGACTAGCGGGGGGCCGAGCTCCTACAATGAGCAGTTCTTC
CASSIWATSGGPSSYNEQFF
>TRBV12-3/TRBV12-4|TRBJ1-1|NA|TRBD1
TGTGCCAGCAGTTTAATTACAGGGGGCGGGACTGAAGCTTTCTTT
CASSLITGGGTEAFF
>TRBV10-1|TRBJ1-1|once|NA
TGCGCCAGCAGTGAGAACTGGGGAGGCACTGAAGCTTTCTTT
CASSENWGGTEAFF
>TRBV11-2|TRBJ2-2|NA|NA
TGTGCCAGCAGCGTCCCTAGGCCAGCAGTAGACACCGGGGAGCTGTTTTTT
CASSVPRPAVDTGELFF
>TRBV6-1|TRBJ2-5|NA|NA
TGTGCCAGCAGTCCTTCCCCCTCACCCACGGGGGAGACCCAGTACTTC
CASSPSPSPTGETQYF
>TRBV28|TRBJ1-3|few|NA
TGTGCCAGCAGTTTAAACAGGGCTGGAAACACCATATATTTT
CASSLNRAGNTIYF